Detailed here is one T cell receptor (beta chain). This specimen comes from a study of OX40 agonist ivuxolimab in advanced cancers. About the research overall: Mean age approximately 59 years, range about 20 to 90; roughly 80% male.

Trimming took off 3 bases at V and 5 bases at J, with 8 bases between the two ends. Germline values: CDR1 SGHAT, CDR2 FQNNGV. The CDR3 runs 13 residues. The assay was immunoSEQ multiplex PCR, and TCRdb's table has in-frame clones only and misses some. The data show 30,000 or so clones, roughly 90% seen once. The chain has TRBV11-2 and TRBJ2-1; D gene uncertain. This specimen was CD4+ or CD8+ T cells sorted from blood, taken in a trial of the OX40 agonist ivuxolimab. This sequence was found in an adult with an advanced solid tumor such as melanoma, head and neck, liver or kidney cancer. The CDR3 here is CASSFLKNNEQFF. For the CDR3, the DNA is TGTGCCAGCAGCTTTTTGAAGAACAATGAGCAGTTCTTC.